This T cell receptor (beta chain) is drawn from a study of early T cells in non-severe SARS-CoV-2 infection. About the study: Sequencing was performed on bulk RNA from unsorted whole blood, leaving chains unpaired. Findings of the study overall: Anti-spike CD8 responses were favored by VDJdb matching, which missed private and CD4 specificities.

In the library, individual cDNA molecules carried attached unique molecular identifiers. MiXCR, applied by TCRdb to the 5' RACE reads, yields one record per CDR3 protein. The data contain 65,000 to 80,000 distinct CDR3 sequences, 13% of them singletons. The trim removed 4 bases at V and 7 bases at J, leaving 14 bases unmatched. Germline V CDR1 and CDR2: SQVTM, ANQGSEA. CDR3 length: 16 residues. Points on this clonotype: The antigen is unknown.

Sequenced sample: whole blood. The chain employs TRBV29-1 and TRBJ2-1; TRBD1 matches at 9 bases. This receptor was identified in an adult who was a healthcare worker with PCR-confirmed SARS-CoV-2 infection or an uninfected control (not recorded which). The CDR3 DNA reads TGCAGCGTTGCAAGGATCCCGGGACAGGGTTCGAATGAGCAGTTCTTC. It codes for CSVARIPGQGSNEQFF.